The rows below give T cell receptor beta chains drawn from one sample of a study of cytomegalovirus exposure and HLA in healthy donors. Using immunoSEQ multiplex PCR, the repertoire was profiled, and TCRdb retains in-frame clones only, with some absent. The sample consists of approximately 140,000 clones, more than 60% of them appearing once. The sample taken for sequencing was PBMCs. The origin of the receptors is a woman aged 60-75 years in good health and CMV-seronegative. CDR3s include the opening cysteine and the closing phenylalanine or tryptophan. Each record gives: clone size, V gene, D gene, J gene, CDR3 protein, CDR3 DNA. D genes are given only for firm matches. Clone size is stated in some rows and not others, as once, few, many or a class when expanded.

-	TRBV21-1	-	TRBJ1-3	CASTKAYSGNTIYF	TGTGCCAGCACCAAAGCTTACTCTGGAAACACCATATATTTT
-	TRBV28	TRBD1	TRBJ1-2	CASRGTGRYYGYTF	TGTGCCAGCAGGGGGACAGGGCGATACTATGGCTACACCTTC
few	TRBV7-6	-	TRBJ2-1	CASSTGTPYDEQFF	TGTGCCAGCAGCACCGGGACACCCTATGATGAGCAGTTCTTC
-	TRBV27	TRBD2	TRBJ2-7	CASSLLGLAGSNEQYF	TGTGCCAGCAGTTTATTAGGACTAGCGGGATCAAACGAGCAGTACTTC
-	TRBV7-8	TRBD1	TRBJ1-5	CASSNTGGGYQPQHF	TGTGCCAGCAGCAACACAGGGGGAGGGTATCAGCCCCAGCATTTT
-	TRBV7-9	-	TRBJ2-4	CSSSFPAAKNIQYF	TGTTCCAGCAGCTTCCCCGCGGCCAAAAACATTCAGTACTTC
-	TRBV21-1	-	TRBJ1-1	CASSKGATPGRKNTEAFF	TGTGCCAGCAGCAAAGGGGCGACCCCCGGCCGCAAGAACACTGAAGCTTTCTTT
-	TRBV5-1	TRBD2	TRBJ2-7	CASSFGGGSSYEQYF	TGCGCCAGCAGCTTTGGCGGGGGGAGCTCCTACGAGCAGTACTTC
-	TRBV10-3	-	TRBJ2-4	CAISESGGAGAKNIQYF	TGTGCCATCAGTGAGTCTGGGGGGGCAGGGGCCAAAAACATTCAGTACTTC
few	TRBV25-1	TRBD1	TRBJ1-6	CASNRQGENSPLHF	TGTGCCAGCAACCGACAGGGCGAGAATTCACCCCTCCACTTT
-	TRBV5-4	-	TRBJ1-1	CASSPGGRGSNTEAFF	TGTGCCAGCAGCCCCGGAGGACGGGGTTCGAACACTGAAGCTTTCTTT
-	TRBV7-9	-	TRBJ2-5	CASSPPYSYETQYF	TGTGCCAGCAGCCCCCCTTATAGCTACGAGACCCAGTACTTC
-	TRBV2	TRBD2	TRBJ2-5	CASSEANQRGYSGGLQETQYF	TGTGCCAGCAGTGAAGCGAACCAAAGGGGGTATAGCGGGGGCCTCCAAGAGACCCAGTACTTC
-	TRBV7-3	TRBD2	TRBJ2-3	CASSSAGGRGDTQYF	TGTGCCAGCAGCTCAGCGGGAGGAAGGGGAGATACGCAGTATTTT
-	TRBV9	-	TRBJ1-4	CASSVRGSGEKLFF	TGTGCCAGCAGCGTACGGGGTTCCGGTGAAAAACTGTTTTTT
-	TRBV7-8	-	TRBJ2-3	CASSYGQTTSSTDTQYF	TGTGCCAGCAGCTACGGACAAACAACTTCTAGCACAGATACGCAGTATTTT
-	TRBV28	-	TRBJ1-4	CASSSPPTGRDNEKLFF	TGTGCCAGCAGTTCCCCCCCAACAGGGCGTGATAATGAAAAACTGTTTTTT
once	TRBV7-6	-	TRBJ2-2	CATTRVGTNTGELFF	TGTGCCACCACCCGGGTCGGGACGAACACCGGGGAGCTGTTTTTT